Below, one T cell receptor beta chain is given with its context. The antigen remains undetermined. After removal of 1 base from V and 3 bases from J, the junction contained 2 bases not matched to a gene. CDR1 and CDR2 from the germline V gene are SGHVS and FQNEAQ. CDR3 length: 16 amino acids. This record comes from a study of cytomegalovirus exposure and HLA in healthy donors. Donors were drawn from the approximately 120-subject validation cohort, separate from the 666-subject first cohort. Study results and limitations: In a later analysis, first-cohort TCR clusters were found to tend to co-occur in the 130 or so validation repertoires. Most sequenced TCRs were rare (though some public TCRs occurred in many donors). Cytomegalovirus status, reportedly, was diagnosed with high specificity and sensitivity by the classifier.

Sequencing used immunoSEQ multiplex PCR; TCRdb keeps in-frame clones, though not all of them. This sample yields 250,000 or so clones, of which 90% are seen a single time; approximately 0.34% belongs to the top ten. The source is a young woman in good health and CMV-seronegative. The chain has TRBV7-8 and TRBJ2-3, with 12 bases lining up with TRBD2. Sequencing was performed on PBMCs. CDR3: CASSLEGLAGTDTQYF. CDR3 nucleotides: TGTGCCAGCAGCTTAGAGGGACTAGCGGGTACAGATACGCAGTATTTT.